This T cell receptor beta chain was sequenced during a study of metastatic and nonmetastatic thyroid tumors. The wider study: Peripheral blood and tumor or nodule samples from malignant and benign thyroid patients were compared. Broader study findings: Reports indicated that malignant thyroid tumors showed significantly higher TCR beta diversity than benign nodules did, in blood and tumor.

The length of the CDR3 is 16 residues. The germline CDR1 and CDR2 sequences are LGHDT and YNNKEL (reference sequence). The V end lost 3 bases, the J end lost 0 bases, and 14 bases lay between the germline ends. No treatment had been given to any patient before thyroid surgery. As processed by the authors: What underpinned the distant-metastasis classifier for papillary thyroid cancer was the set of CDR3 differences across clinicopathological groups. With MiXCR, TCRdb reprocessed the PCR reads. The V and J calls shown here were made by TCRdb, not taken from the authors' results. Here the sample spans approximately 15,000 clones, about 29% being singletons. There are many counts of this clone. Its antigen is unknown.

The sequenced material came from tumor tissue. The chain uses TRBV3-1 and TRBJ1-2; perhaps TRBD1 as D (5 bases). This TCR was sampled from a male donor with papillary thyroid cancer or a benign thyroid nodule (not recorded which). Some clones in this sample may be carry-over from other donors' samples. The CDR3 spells CASSQHRQRANYGYTF. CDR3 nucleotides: TGTGCCAGCAGCCAGCACAGACAGCGAGCTAACTATGGCTACACCTTC. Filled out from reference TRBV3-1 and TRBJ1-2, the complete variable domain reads DTAVSQTPKYLVTQMGNDKSIKCEQNLGHDTMYWYKQDSKKFLKIMFSYNNKELIINETVPNRFSPKSPDKAHLNLHINSLELGDSAVYFCASSQHRQRANYGYTFGSGTRLTVV.